This record concerns one T cell receptor (beta chain) sequence. The source of the sample is a study of blood T cell repertoires in COVID-19. Study overall: Sample material is recorded as cDNA or gDNA derived from T cells, B-cell-depleted T cells, or PBMCs.

The V gene's germline CDR1 is MDHEN and CDR2 SYDVKM. The CDR3 extends over 16 amino acids. V lost 3 bases, J lost 11 bases, and 23 bases lay in between. Authors' processing steps: Using reference gene primer amplification, nucleated cell counts were estimated. Sequenced by immunoSEQ multiplex PCR; TCRdb stores in-frame clones only, minus some. V, J and clone size derive from that table, while D and trimming were established from the DNA sequence. This table has some 250,000 clones, about 90% appearing once. The receptor was isolated from a human donor in a cohort exposed to, infected with or recovered from COVID-19 (not recorded which). The donor label of this sample is uncertain. This chain uses TRBV28 with TRBJ1-5; a possible D gene is TRBD1 (5 bases). Sequencing was performed on PBMCs or T cells enriched from blood (not recorded which). The CDR3 bases are TGTGCCAGCAGTTTTTTCGGCAGGGATGCCCGGTTGACCCAGCATTTT. Its protein product is CASSFFGRDARLTQHF.